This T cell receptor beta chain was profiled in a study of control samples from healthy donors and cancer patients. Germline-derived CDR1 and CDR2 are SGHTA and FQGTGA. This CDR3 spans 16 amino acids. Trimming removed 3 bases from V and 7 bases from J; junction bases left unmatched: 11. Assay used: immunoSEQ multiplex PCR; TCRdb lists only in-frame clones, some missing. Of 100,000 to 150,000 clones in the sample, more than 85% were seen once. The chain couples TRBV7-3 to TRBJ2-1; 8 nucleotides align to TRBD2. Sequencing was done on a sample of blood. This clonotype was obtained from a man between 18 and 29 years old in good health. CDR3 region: CASSLRPAGVENEQFF. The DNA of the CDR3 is TGTGCCAGCAGCTTGCGGCCAGCGGGAGTGGAGAATGAGCAGTTCTTC.